The 24 T cell receptor beta chains listed next were all sequenced from one sample in a study of vaccination effects on CD4 cells after COVID-19. Profiling relied on immunoSEQ multiplex PCR, and the TCRdb table lists in-frame clones only, not all of them. The top ten clones hold more than 1% of a sample with over 80,000 clones, under 80% of them seen once. The antigens these receptors bind are not known. Before sequencing, viral peptide pools were used by the ViraFEST assay to expand antigen-specific CD4+ T cells. The culture ran for about 10 days, and then CD4+ T cells were isolated. Participants received two doses of either the BNT162b2 or mRNA-1273 vaccine. The sample consisted of CD4+ T cells from PBMCs cultured with HCoV-OC43 spike peptides, taken after COVID-19 vaccination. Indicated subset: HCoV-OC43 spike overlapping peptide pool stimulation. Every receptor here comes from a human donor who received a COVID-19 vaccine.

This clone was seen a few times. This chain uses TRBV5-1 with TRBJ1-1; perhaps TRBD1 as D (5 bases). CDR1 is SGHRS, CDR2 YFSETQ, per germline. The CDR3 is 13 amino acids. V lost 6 bases and J 0 bases, leaving 9 bases between the germline ends. In DNA form, the CDR3 reads TGCGCCAGCATGGGACTCATGAACACTGAAGCTTTCTTT. Its protein is CASMGLMNTEAFF.

The genes are TRBV10-1 and TRBJ2-2; D is unclear. The CDR3 is 15 amino acids. Deletions cut 4 bases from V and 6 bases from J, with 15 bases between. Germline V gene sequence: CDR1 WNHNN, CDR2 SYGVQD (reference sequence). The CDR3 here is CASSAITSGPGELFF. DNA for the CDR3: TGCGCCAGCAGTGCTATTACATCTGGGCCCGGGGAGCTGTTTTTT.

Comments on this clone: This specimen includes other DNA sequences encoding the same CDR3. J is TRBJ2-5 and V is TRBV5-1; D remains ambiguous. The CDR3 covers 12 residues. Trimming pared 1 base from V and 0 bases from J, leaving 1 base between. Per the germline V gene, CDR1 is SGHRS and CDR2 is YFSETQ. CDR3 sequence reads: CASSLYQETQYF. CDR3 DNA: TGCGCCAGCAGCTTGTACCAAGAGACCCAGTACTTC. Drawing the rest from reference TRBV5-1 and TRBJ2-5, the complete variable domain is KAGVTQTPRYLIKTRGQQVTLSCSPISGHRSVSWYQQTPGQGLQFLFEYFSETQRNKGNFPGRFSGRQFSNSRSEMNVSTLELGDSALYLCASSLYQETQYFGPGTRLLVL.

V usage is TRBV12-5 and J usage is TRBJ1-5; tentative D call: TRBD1 (5 bases). The germline CDR1 and CDR2 sequences are LGHNT and FRNRAP. The V and J ends lost 5 bases and 6 bases respectively, with 14 bases between them. The CDR3 loop spans 14 amino acids. CDR3 protein: CASGASGSGQPQHF. CDR3 nucleotides: TGTGCTAGTGGTGCCTCAGGGTCGGGTCAGCCCCAGCATTTT.

The chain recombines TRBV6-2 or TRBV6-3 with TRBJ1-1; TRBD1 aligns across 8 bases. CDR3 length equals 14 residues. Germline V lookup: CDR1 MNHEY, CDR2 SVGEGT. V lost 5 bases, J lost 2 bases, and 4 bases stayed unmatched. The CDR3 loop reads CASSRTGINTEAFF. The CDR3 nucleotides are TGTGCCAGCAGTCGGACAGGGATCAACACTGAAGCTTTCTTT.

The V call is TRBV7-8, the J call TRBJ2-5; tentatively, D is TRBD1 (5 bases). Trimming removed 2 bases from V and 3 bases from J, with 13 bases in between. CDR1 is SGHVS and CDR2 is FQNEAQ in the germline V gene. The CDR3 consists of 15 residues. The chain's CDR3 is CASSLKEKGKETQYF. The CDR3 DNA follows: TGTGCCAGCAGCTTAAAAGAAAAGGGGAAAGAGACCCAGTACTTC.

There are a few counts of this clone. The chain is built from TRBV18 and TRBJ1-6, with 8 positions matching TRBD1. Germline values: CDR1 KGHSH, CDR2 LQKENI. The CDR3 sequence is 15 residues long. The J segment lost 6 bases and the V segment lost 5 bases, leaving 6 bases of the junction unmatched. CDR3 nucleotides: TGTGCCAGCTCAACGGACAGGGAGCCTAATTCACCCCTCCACTTT. This gives the protein CASSTDREPNSPLHF.

This chain links TRBV12-5 with TRBJ1-5; D remains ambiguous. The CDR3 extends over 16 amino acids. Germline V gene sequence: CDR1 LGHNT, CDR2 FRNRAP. V was cut by 4 bases and J by 0 bases, with 13 bases left in between. CDR3 coding DNA: TGTGCTAGTGGTTCCCCTCGCGAGAATAGCAATCAGCCCCAGCATTTT. Its protein is CASGSPRENSNQPQHF.

The genes are TRBV18 and TRBJ2-5, with D hard to call. This CDR3 is 12 amino acids long. Germline lookup yields CDR1 KGHSH and CDR2 LQKENI. With 5 bases removed from V and 4 bases from J, the gap between germline ends came to 8 bases. The CDR3 DNA is TGTGCCAGCTCAGCAGGTAGAGAGACCCAGTACTTC. Residues: CASSAGRETQYF.

The J gene is TRBJ2-3, the V gene TRBV4-1; the match to TRBD1 covers 7 bases. The germline gives CDR1 MGHRA, CDR2 YSYEKL. Germline trimming cut 4 bases from V and 3 bases from J; bases unmatched to any gene: 4. CDR3 length: 14 amino acids. CDR3 loop: CASSPGQWTDTQYF. The CDR3 coding sequence is TGCGCCAGCAGCCCGGGACAGTGGACAGATACGCAGTATTTT.

The J gene is TRBJ2-5, the V gene TRBV18; 9 bases line up with TRBD1. The CDR3 covers 16 residues. Germline V gives CDR1 KGHSH, CDR2 LQKENI. Germline trimming cut 3 bases from V and 2 bases from J; bases unmatched to any gene: 7. In DNA form, the CDR3 reads TGTGCCAGCTCACCCTTGGGGACAGGGCCTCAAGAGACCCAGTACTTC. It specifies CASSPLGTGPQETQYF.

In its sample, this clone was seen a few times. This sequence joins TRBV15 and TRBJ2-5; a weak D match, TRBD1 (6 bases). Between the trimmed V and J ends, which lost 0 bases and 2 bases, there was a span of 10 bases. CDR1 is LNHNV, CDR2 YYDKDF, per germline (reference sequence). The CDR3 contains 15 residues. CDR3 residues: CATSRDIGQQETQYF. The CDR3 region has the DNA TGTGCCACCAGCAGAGATATCGGACAGCAAGAGACCCAGTACTTC.

The J gene is TRBJ2-7, the V gene TRBV10-1, with TRBD1 as a possible D gene (5 bases). V lost 6 bases, J lost 0 bases, and 6 bases lay in between. The CDR3 length is 12 residues. Per the germline V gene, CDR1 is WNHNN and CDR2 is SYGVQD (reference sequence). The CDR3 loop is CASSQGSYEQYV. In nucleotides, the CDR3 is TGCGCCAGCAGCCAGGGCTCCTACGAGCAGTACGTC.

This clone came up a few times. V gene TRBV2 combines with J gene TRBJ1-5, with D perhaps TRBD1 (6 bases). V lost 6 bases and J lost 2, with 17 bases in between. CDR1 and CDR2 (germline): SNHLY, FYNNEI. This CDR3 region has 16 residues. The CDR3 DNA reads TGTGCCAGCAGAGCTATCACAGGGAGTGGCAATCAGCCCCAGCATTTT. Protein product: CASRAITGSGNQPQHF. The full variable domain, in which reference TRBV2 and TRBJ1-5 provide the parts outside the CDR3, is EPEVTQTPSHQVTQMGQEVILRCVPISNHLYFYWYRQILGQKVEFLVSFYNNEISEKSEIFDDQFSVERPDGSNFTLKIRSTKLEDSAMYFCASRAITGSGNQPQHFGDGTRLSIL.

The chain recombines TRBV5-1 with TRBJ1-5; 11 nucleotides agree with TRBD1. The CDR3 is 14 residues long. CDR1 is SGHRS and CDR2 is YFSETQ in the germline V gene. The trim removed 6 bases at V and 5 bases at J, leaving 4 bases unmatched. CDR3 protein: CASTPGQGDQPQHF. The CDR3 DNA reads as TGCGCCAGCACCCCGGGACAGGGGGATCAGCCCCAGCATTTT.

This clone was counted a few times. This chain uses TRBV25-1 with TRBJ2-7; TRBD2 might be the D (6 bases). Trimming cost V 3 bases and J 4 bases, with 13 bases left between them. CDR1 is MGHDK and CDR2 is SYGVNS in the germline V gene. The CDR3 is 14 amino acids. CDR3 in amino acids: CASSESGARYEQYV. CDR3 in DNA: TGTGCCAGCAGTGAGTCGGGAGCCCGTTACGAGCAGTACGTC.

This clone appeared a single time. The V gene is TRBV15, the J gene TRBJ1-3; TRBD1 aligns across 8 bases. This CDR3 is built from 16 residues. Germline V gene data show CDR1 as LNHNV and CDR2 as YYDKDF (reference sequence). J gave up 4 bases and V 5 bases, and 10 bases lay outside the gene matches. The CDR3 reads CATSHGQGTLGNTIYF. CDR3 DNA sequence: TGTGCCACCAGCCACGGACAGGGAACCTTAGGAAACACCATATATTTT.

This chain connects TRBV19 to TRBJ1-2; the match to TRBD1 covers 7 bases. Losses at the gene ends were 9 bases for V and 8 bases for J; bases not matched to a gene: 15. There are 14 residues in the CDR3. Germline V gene data show CDR1 as LNHDA and CDR2 as SQIVND (reference sequence). The CDR3 reads CASTPSRQGKGYTF. CDR3 nucleotide sequence: TGTGCCAGCACTCCGTCCAGACAGGGAAAAGGCTACACCTTC.

This chain's CDR3 is CASSSTAGRSYEQYV. The CDR3 DNA reads as TGTGCCAGCAGTTCCACTGCAGGGAGATCCTACGAGCAGTACGTC. V usage is TRBV7-2 and J usage is TRBJ2-7, with D possibly called TRBD1 or TRBD2 (5 bases each). The CDR3 covers 15 residues. Germline V gives CDR1 SGHTA, CDR2 FQGNSA. Trimming left V 6 bases short and J 1 base short, with 16 bases between.

V usage is TRBV5-8 and J usage is TRBJ1-1; D is uncertain. V was shortened by 0 bases and J by 11 bases, with 5 bases between the two germline ends. CDR3 length: 10 amino acids. CDR1 SGHTS and CDR2 YDEGEE come from the germline V gene. The CDR3 is CASSLAVAFF. CDR3 DNA: TGTGCCAGCAGCTTGGCAGTGGCTTTCTTT.

This clone was found once. As DNA, the CDR3 is TGTGCCAGCAGTCTCTTCGGGGCTAACTATGGCTACACCTTC. Translated, it gives CASSLFGANYGYTF. The chain carries TRBV6-5 and TRBJ1-2, with unresolved D. The CDR3 runs 14 residues. Per the germline V gene, CDR1 is MNHEY and CDR2 is SVGAGI. Trimming shortened V by 5 bases and J by 0 bases, and 10 bases separated the two germline ends.

The chain uses TRBV6-1 and TRBJ1-2; D is unclear. With 2 bases removed from V and 5 bases from J, the gap between germline ends came to 9 bases. Germline lookup yields CDR1 MNHNS and CDR2 SASEGT. This CDR3 has 13 amino acids. Here the CDR3 DNA reads TGTGCCAGCAGTGAATCCGGACCTTATGGCTACACCTTC. It specifies CASSESGPYGYTF.

V and J are TRBV19 and TRBJ2-2; the match to TRBD1 covers 9 bases. V was pared by 9 bases and J by 4 bases, with 6 bases of the junction left unmatched. This CDR3 is built from 14 residues. Germline V CDR1 and CDR2: LNHDA, SQIVND (reference sequence). CDR3: CASQQGAGTGELFF. CDR3 nucleotide sequence: TGTGCCAGCCAACAGGGGGCCGGCACCGGGGAGCTGTTTTTT. Based on the CDR3 plus reference TRBV19 and TRBJ2-2, the full variable domain is DGGITQSPKYLFRKEGQNVTLSCEQNLNHDAMYWYRQDPGQGLRLIYYSQIVNDFQKGDIAEGYSVSREKKESFPLTVTSAQKNPTAFYLCASQQGAGTGELFFGEGSRLTVL.

The chain recombines TRBV7-8 with TRBJ2-7; D might be TRBD1 (6 bases). Germline assignment: CDR1 SGHVS and CDR2 FQNEAQ. The V gene lost 1 base and the J gene lost 6 bases, with 16 bases spanning the gap. CDR3 length equals 15 residues. Here the CDR3 DNA reads TGTGCCAGCAGCTTAGTTGAAACAGGGAGTTTCGAGCAGTACGTC. It codes for CASSLVETGSFEQYV.